Each of the 32 T cell receptor beta chains below was sequenced from the same sample in a study of regulatory T cells in long-lasting Graves disease. The authors built TCR beta libraries using iRepertoire HTBI primers and Arm-PCR of CDR3 regions. TCRdb re-analysed the multiplex PCR reads in MiXCR, keeping a single row per CDR3 protein. This sample has hundreds of thousands of distinct CDR3 sequences, with 15% to 20% found just once. Time point indicated: newly diagnosed GD, antithyroid drugs for less than 3 months. With RNA extracted from PBMCs as input, the TCR library was made. This sample was also put to use in a study of T cells in Graves' hyperthyroidism and ophthalmopathy.

The sequences come from peripheral blood mononuclear cells (PBMCs), collected at new diagnosis, from a patient treated with antithyroid drugs. These receptor sequences come from a woman in her 30s with Graves disease.

The V call is TRBV14, the J call TRBJ2-4, with D hard to call. Trimming left V 0 bases short and J 6 bases short, with 6 bases between. The CDR3 covers 13 residues. Germline V lookup: CDR1 SGHDN, CDR2 FVKESK. DNA of the CDR3: TGTGCCAGCAGCCAAGATAGGGCAAACATTCAGTACTTC. This codes for CASSQDRANIQYF.

About this clonotype itself: A single base separates this from a much larger clone, so it may be a read error. In this CDR3 the conserved last residue, phenylalanine or tryptophan, is missing, so a read error is likely. The chain has TRBV7-9 and TRBJ2-7; D might be TRBD2 (6 bases). The germline gives CDR1 SEHNR, CDR2 FQNEAQ (reference sequence). The CDR3 is 14 residues long. Trimming removed 4 bases from V and 2 bases from J, with 12 bases in between. CDR3 DNA sequence: TGTGCCAGCAGCTCCCCCTGGGGGGCCTACGAGCAGTACCTC. The encoded protein is CASSSPWGAYEQYL.

V gene TRBV30 combines with J gene TRBJ2-1; D perhaps matches TRBD1 (5 bases). Trimming shortened V by 7 bases and J by 6 bases, and 19 bases separated the two germline ends. Germline CDR1 reads GTSNPN; CDR2 reads SVGIG (reference sequence). This CDR3 region has 14 residues. Here the CDR3 DNA reads TGTGCCTCAACCGGACAAGGGTTGTTCAATGAGCAGTTCTTC. It encodes CASTGQGLFNEQFF.

This clonotype has a count of ten or more. The chain joins TRBV18 to TRBJ1-4; the D gene is possibly TRBD1 (5 bases). This CDR3 spans 15 amino acids. The germline V gene encodes CDR1 KGHSH and CDR2 LQKENI. Trimming shortened V by 0 bases and J by 10 bases, and 15 bases separated the two germline ends. The CDR3 DNA sequence: TGTGCCAGCTCACCACCGGGGGGAGAACGCGGAAAACTGTTTTTT. It is translated as CASSPPGGERGKLFF.

This clonotype was observed a few times. This chain links TRBV15 with TRBJ2-7, with no clear D. The germline CDR1 and CDR2 sequences are LNHNV and YYDKDF (reference sequence). V shed 0 bases and J shed 2 bases, with 5 bases lying between them. CDR3 length: 13 residues. CDR3 amino acids: CATSRDTAYEQYF. As DNA, the CDR3 is TGTGCCACCAGCAGAGATACGGCCTACGAGCAGTACTTC.

This clonotype has ten or more counts. This chain uses TRBV7-3 with TRBJ2-7; 8 bases are a match to TRBD2. V shed 3 bases and J 4 bases; nucleotides not matched to a gene: 8. Germline V gene sequence: CDR1 SGHTA, CDR2 FQGTGA. CDR3 length: 15 residues. The CDR3 DNA sequence: TGTGCCAGCAGCTTCGGGACGGGAGGGCCATACGAGCAGTACTTC. Encoded protein: CASSFGTGGPYEQYF.

This clonotype was observed at least ten times. The rearrangement joins TRBV7-2 to TRBJ2-7; 10 bases align to TRBD2. V dropped 1 base and J dropped 2; count of bases not matched to a gene: 2. There are 15 residues in the CDR3. Germline CDR1 is SGHTA and CDR2 is FQGNSA. The CDR3 coding sequence is TGTGCCAGCAGCTTAGAAGCGGGAGGGGCCTACGAGCAGTACTTC. Its protein product is CASSLEAGGAYEQYF.

About this clonotype itself: This may stem from a read error, because a much larger clone lies one nucleotide away. The J gene is TRBJ1-1, the V gene TRBV28, with 10 bases identical to TRBD1. Trimming cost V 8 bases and J 1 base; bases outside gene matches: 4. Germline-derived CDR1 and CDR2 are MDHEN and SYDVKM. The length of the CDR3 is 14 residues. As DNA, the CDR3 is TGTGCCAGCCTATGGGACAGGGGGAACACTGAAGCTTTCTTT. As protein: CASLWDRGNTEAFF.

This chain joins TRBV10-3 and TRBJ2-2; D gene uncertain. CDR3 length: 12 amino acids. The V gene lost 10 bases and the J gene lost 5 bases, with 11 bases spanning the gap. The germline V gene encodes CDR1 ENHRY and CDR2 SYGVKD. The CDR3 loop is CATTGPTGELFF. Here the CDR3 DNA reads TGTGCCACGACTGGTCCAACCGGGGAGCTGTTTTTT.

This clonotype was seen many times. The CDR3 DNA reads TGTGCCACCAGCAGAGAGGCAGGTCAGCCCCAGCATTTT. Amino acids: CATSREAGQPQHF. The chain links TRBV15 to TRBJ1-5; D gene uncertain. Germline CDR1 LNHNV, CDR2 YYDKDF (reference sequence). V lost 0 bases and J 6 bases, leaving 6 bases between the germline ends. The CDR3 sequence is 13 residues long. Full variable domain (outside the CDR3, taken from reference TRBV15 and TRBJ1-5): DAMVIQNPRYQVTQFGKPVTLSCSQTLNHNVMYWYQQKSSQAPKLLFHYYDKDFNNEADTPDNFQSRRPNTSFCFLDIRSPGLGDTAMYLCATSREAGQPQHFGDGTRLSIL.

This clonotype was recorded at least ten times. The chain has TRBV7-9 and TRBJ2-7; tentatively, D is TRBD1 or TRBD2 (7 bases each). This CDR3 is built from 16 residues. The germline V gene has CDR1 SEHNR and CDR2 FQNEAQ (reference sequence). V was clipped by 1 base and J by 7 bases, with 20 bases between them. For the CDR3, the DNA is TGTGCCAGCAGCTTAGAAGGGGGCGGGAGAGCGTGGGAGCAGTACTTC. As protein: CASSLEGGGRAWEQYF.

This clonotype has more than one count but fewer than ten. The V gene is TRBV19, the J gene TRBJ2-5; TRBD1 matches at 8 bases. The CDR3 runs 18 residues. V lost 4 bases and J lost 5; bases outside the gene matches: 18. Germline V gene data show CDR1 as LNHDA and CDR2 as SQIVND (reference sequence). The CDR3 DNA follows: TGTGCCAGTAGTAGAGCCGTGCTAGGACAGGGTTGGAGCGAGACCCAGTACTTC. Translated: CASSRAVLGQGWSETQYF.

The table lists this clonotype with many counts. The V call is TRBV7-2, the J call TRBJ1-2; the match to TRBD1 covers 9 bases. Germline V gives CDR1 SGHTA, CDR2 FQGNSA. The CDR3 runs 14 residues. Trimming took 5 bases from V and 3 from J; bases not matched to a gene: 4. The CDR3 DNA sequence: TGTGCCAGCAGCCCGAGGACAGGGGACTATGGCTACACCTTC. This encodes CASSPRTGDYGYTF.

As to this clonotype: A much larger clone differs by one base, so this may be a read error. This rearrangement joins TRBV6-2 or TRBV6-3 to TRBJ2-7; 10 nucleotides line up with TRBD2. There are 14 residues in the CDR3. The V gene's germline CDR1 is MNHEY and CDR2 SVGEGT. The CDR3 coding sequence is TGTGCCAGCAGGGACCCTAGCGGGAGCTACAAGCAGTACTTC. Encoded protein: CASRDPSGSYKQYF.

The table lists this clonotype with a few counts. This sequence joins TRBV30 and TRBJ1-1, with 8 positions matching TRBD1. The CDR3 loop spans 14 amino acids. The germline gives CDR1 GTSNPN, CDR2 SVGIG (reference sequence). The J segment lost 7 bases and the V segment lost 0 bases, leaving 7 bases of the junction unmatched. The CDR3 sequence: CAWSVSVDRGEAFF. The CDR3 DNA is TGTGCCTGGAGTGTAAGTGTAGACAGGGGTGAAGCTTTCTTT.

This clonotype was seen more than once but under ten times. CDR3 amino acids: CSVEDRGGAEKLFF. The CDR3, as DNA: TGCAGCGTTGAAGATCGGGGGGGGGCTGAAAAACTGTTTTTT. V is TRBV29-1 and J is TRBJ1-4; D possibly corresponds to TRBD1 (6 bases). With 0 bases removed from V and 7 bases from J, the gap between germline ends came to 12 bases. Germline CDR1 and CDR2: SQVTM and ANQGSEA. The CDR3 covers 14 residues.

The V and J genes are TRBV5-8 and TRBJ2-7; perhaps D is TRBD1 or TRBD2 (6 bases each). CDR3 length equals 14 residues. Deletions cut 6 bases from V and 1 base from J, with 14 bases between. Germline loops: CDR1 SGHTS, CDR2 YDEGEE. CDR3 nucleotides: TGTGCCAGCACCTACCCGGGGGCATCCTACGAGCAGTACTTC. As protein: CASTYPGASYEQYF.

This clonotype was detected a few times. This chain joins TRBV11-2 and TRBJ2-1; 15 bases are shared with TRBD2. The CDR3 sequence is 17 residues long. V lost 1 base, J lost 6 bases, and 4 bases stayed unmatched. CDR1 is SGHAT, CDR2 FQNNGV, per germline. The CDR3 nucleotides read TGTGCCAGCAGCTTAGTTGGACTAGCGGGAGGGCTCAATGAGCAGTTCTTC. Amino acid sequence: CASSLVGLAGGLNEQFF. Drawing the rest from reference TRBV11-2 and TRBJ2-1, the complete variable domain is EAGVAQSPRYKIIEKRQSVAFWCNPISGHATLYWYQQILGQGPKLLIQFQNNGVVDDSQLPKDRFSAERLKGVDSTLKIQPAKLEDSAVYLCASSLVGLAGGLNEQFFGPGTRLTVL.

This clonotype was seen only a few times. The J gene is TRBJ1-5, the V gene TRBV20-1; D remains ambiguous. Germline V gene lookup returns CDR1 DFQATT and CDR2 SNEGSKA (reference sequence). The CDR3 is made up of 14 amino acids. The V gene lost 6 bases and the J gene lost 4 bases, with 16 bases spanning the gap. CDR3 sequence: CSASVSGPNQPQHF. CDR3 DNA sequence: TGCAGTGCCAGCGTAAGCGGGCCAAATCAGCCCCAGCATTTT.

This clonotype was picked up many times. The chain joins TRBV9 to TRBJ1-2; D is ambiguous. This CDR3 contains 15 residues. CDR1 SGDLS and CDR2 YYNGEE come from the germline V gene. V lost 0 bases and J lost 4, with 13 bases in between. The CDR3 here is CASSVEAFNPYGYTF. CDR3 in DNA: TGTGCCAGCAGCGTAGAAGCCTTCAACCCCTATGGCTACACCTTC.

This clonotype has more than one count but fewer than ten. A much larger clone is a single base away; this may be a read error. This chain links TRBV6-2 or TRBV6-3 with TRBJ1-1, with D hard to call. CDR1 is MNHEY, CDR2 SVGEGT, per germline. The CDR3 spans 13 residues. Trimming stripped 7 bases from V and 10 bases from J, with 19 bases between. The CDR3 DNA reads TGTGCCAGCAACCCTTTCCGTGGCTTGTCAGCTTTCTTT. Its protein is CASNPFRGLSAFF.

This clonotype has a handful of counts. A much larger clone is a single base away; this may be a read error. The chain carries TRBV6-5 and TRBJ1-1; 11 bases agree with TRBD1. Germline CDR1 MNHEY, CDR2 SVGAGI. After removal of 1 base from V and 3 bases from J, the junction contained 7 bases not matched to a gene. The CDR3 is 17 residues long. This chain's CDR3 is CASSYYRTGGKDTEAFF. CDR3 coding DNA: TGTGCCAGCAGTTACTACAGGACAGGGGGCAAGGACACTGAAGCTTTCTTT.

This clonotype was seen repeatedly, ten times or more. V is TRBV18 and J is TRBJ2-1, with D maybe TRBD2 (6 bases). There are 15 residues in the CDR3. The V and J ends lost 1 base and 1 base respectively, with 8 bases between them. Germline V lookup: CDR1 KGHSH, CDR2 LQKENI. The CDR3 bases are TGTGCCAGCTCACCACAGGGAGGTTCCTACAATGAGCAGTTCTTC. Residues: CASSPQGGSYNEQFF.

This clonotype was counted at least ten times. The chain joins TRBV28 to TRBJ1-1, with a tentative D call TRBD1 (6 bases). Trimming stripped 5 bases from V and 3 bases from J, with 13 bases between. The CDR3 covers 14 residues. Germline-derived CDR1 and CDR2 are MDHEN and SYDVKM. CDR3: CASSAQGRDTEAFF. CDR3 DNA sequence: TGTGCCAGCAGTGCCCAGGGGAGGGACACTGAAGCTTTCTTT.

This clonotype was seen ten or more times. The chain links TRBV18 to TRBJ2-7, with no clear D. This CDR3 has 13 residues. In germline, CDR1 is KGHSH, CDR2 LQKENI. V was cut by 0 bases and J by 4 bases, with 7 bases left in between. The CDR3 is CASSPPLTYEQYF. DNA of the CDR3: TGTGCCAGCTCACCACCACTAACGTACGAGCAGTACTTC.

In this sample, this clonotype turned up many times. The rearrangement joins TRBV30 to TRBJ1-5; D is ambiguous. The CDR3 is 12 residues long. Per germline, CDR1 GTSNPN and CDR2 SVGIG (reference sequence). Trimming removed 0 bases from V and 5 bases from J, with 5 bases in between. The CDR3 DNA reads TGTGCCTGGAGTGTACCATATCAGCCCCAGCATTTT. It yields the protein CAWSVPYQPQHF.

In the case of this clonotype: One end of the junction varies from germline; a read error may be responsible. V gene TRBV5-8 combines with J gene TRBJ1-5; D not resolved. This CDR3 contains 15 residues. The V gene's germline CDR1 is SGHTS and CDR2 YDEGEE. CDR3 residues: CTSSLGLSVSQPQHF. The CDR3 region has the DNA TGTACCAGCAGCTTGGGTTTGTCAGTATCTCAGCCCCAGCATTTT.

This clonotype was found a few times. The chain uses TRBV6-1 and TRBJ1-5; TRBD1 matches 7 bases. CDR1 and CDR2 from the germline V gene are MNHNS and SASEGT. This CDR3 is built from 22 residues. After removal of 8 bases from V and 0 bases from J, the junction contained 28 bases not matched to a gene. The CDR3 DNA is TGTGCCAGCGGATCTCCCAATATTGATATCCGGGACAGAGGCTATAGCAATCAGCCCCAGCATTTT. This sequence encodes CASGSPNIDIRDRGYSNQPQHF.

This chain links TRBV10-3 with TRBJ2-3; D may be TRBD1 (6 bases). There are 15 residues in the CDR3. Germline V CDR1 and CDR2: ENHRY, SYGVKD. Trimming left V 8 bases short and J 0 bases short, with 15 bases between. CDR3 amino acids: CAIQGTPTSTDTQYF. CDR3 sequence (DNA): TGTGCCATCCAGGGGACACCTACTAGCACAGATACGCAGTATTTT.

The chain employs TRBV28 and TRBJ2-3; D is uncertain. From germline, CDR1 is MDHEN and CDR2 SYDVKM. The V gene lost 2 bases and the J gene lost 2 bases, with 5 bases spanning the gap. The CDR3 is 13 residues long. The CDR3 sequence: CASSLPTTDTQYF. The CDR3 DNA reads TGTGCCAGCAGTTTACCTACCACAGATACGCAGTATTTT.

Many counts were recorded for this clonotype. The chain carries TRBV10-3 and TRBJ1-2; 7 bases map to TRBD1. The V gene's germline CDR1 is ENHRY and CDR2 SYGVKD. The CDR3 totals 13 residues. V trimming: 5 bases; J trimming: 2 bases; junction bases outside the gene matches: 2. The CDR3 DNA sequence: TGTGCCATCAGTCCGGGACAGAACTATGGCTACACCTTC. This translates into CAISPGQNYGYTF.

This clonotype was observed a handful of times. The V and J genes are TRBV6-2 or TRBV6-3 and TRBJ2-7, with no clear D. CDR3 length: 16 amino acids. V lost 2 bases, J lost 5 bases, and 19 bases lay in between. Germline loops: CDR1 MNHEY, CDR2 SVGEGT. The CDR3 nucleotides read TGTGCCAGCAGTTACGGGGAACTCCGGGTGGCCGACGAGCAGTACTTC. The encoded protein is CASSYGELRVADEQYF.